Following are 28 T cell receptor beta chains from one sample sequenced in a study of blood T cell repertoires in COVID-19. Clones were sequenced by immunoSEQ multiplex PCR, and TCRdb holds only the in-frame ones, with some missing. Of under 200,000 clones listed, roughly 84% are singletons. Sequences were obtained from peripheral blood. These receptors were taken from a woman aged 60-70 years with COVID-19, enrolled during active disease.

This rearrangement joins TRBV14 to TRBJ2-1; 8 bases align to TRBD1. Per the germline V gene, CDR1 is SGHDN and CDR2 is FVKESK. The CDR3 loop spans 14 amino acids. Trimming cost V 3 bases and J 6 bases; bases outside gene matches: 4. The CDR3 nucleotides read TGTGCCAGCAGCCAGGGACAGGTTCCCAATGAGCAGTTCTTC. Translated: CASSQGQVPNEQFF.

The chain recombines TRBV6-5 with TRBJ1-5, with D perhaps matching TRBD1 (5 bases). V was pared by 7 bases and J by 4 bases, with 17 bases between. Germline CDR1 and CDR2: MNHEY and SVGAGI. The CDR3 sequence is 15 residues long. The CDR3 coding sequence is TGTGCCAGCATCCCTACGGGGGGATGGAATCAGCCCCAGCATTTT. Translation gives CASIPTGGWNQPQHF.

The chain carries TRBV29-1 and TRBJ1-1; no definite D call. Between the trimmed V and J ends, which lost 4 bases and 3 bases, there was a span of 15 bases. Germline-derived CDR1 and CDR2 are SQVTM and ANQGSEA. The CDR3 runs to 14 residues. The CDR3 sequence: CSVVRGFVDTEAFF. The CDR3 DNA is TGCAGCGTTGTGAGAGGGTTTGTCGACACTGAAGCTTTCTTT.

The V call is TRBV5-1, the J call TRBJ1-2; a weak D match, TRBD1 (5 bases). Trimming left V 5 bases short and J 8 bases short, with 16 bases between. There are 13 residues in the CDR3. The germline V gene encodes CDR1 SGHRS and CDR2 YFSETQ. CDR3 in DNA: TGCGCCAGCAGAGGGCTCCAGGGTCAAGGCTACACCTTC. It yields the protein CASRGLQGQGYTF.

The chain combines TRBV29-1 with TRBJ1-5; a possible D gene is TRBD1 (5 bases). This CDR3 has 14 amino acids. V lost 6 bases, J lost 0 bases, and 12 bases lay in between. The germline CDR1 and CDR2 sequences are SQVTM and ANQGSEA. CDR3 sequence (DNA): TGCAGCGTAAGTCAGGGTCTTAGCAATCAGCCCCAGCATTTT. It specifies CSVSQGLSNQPQHF.

The chain uses TRBV12-3 or TRBV12-4 and TRBJ1-1; D not resolved. The CDR3 is 12 amino acids. V lost 7 bases to trimming and J lost 6 bases, with 12 bases between them. The CDR3 nucleotides read TGTGCCAGCACACCGGGAGGTTCTGAAGCTTTCTTT. Translating gives CASTPGGSEAFF.

The chain joins TRBV29-1 to TRBJ1-4; 9 nucleotides line up with TRBD1. The CDR3 sequence is 14 residues long. The V and J ends lost 1 base and 6 bases, in that order; junction bases with no gene match: 3. The germline gives CDR1 SQVTM, CDR2 ANQGSEA. The CDR3: CSVEARDRDEKLFF. The CDR3 nucleotides read TGCAGCGTTGAAGCGCGGGACAGGGATGAAAAACTGTTTTTT.

The rearrangement links TRBV6-4 to TRBJ2-1, with 7 bases that match TRBD2. CDR3 length: 11 residues. Germline values: CDR1 MRHNA, CDR2 SNTAGT. Trimming removed 6 bases from V and 12 bases from J; junction bases left unmatched: 5. The CDR3 region is CASRGGEAQFF. Written as DNA, the CDR3 is TGTGCCAGCAGGGGAGGGGAGGCGCAGTTCTTC.

The V and J genes are TRBV7-9 and TRBJ2-7; no clear D. The CDR3 spans 11 residues. Between the trimmed V and J ends, which lost 2 bases and 6 bases, there was a span of 5 bases. Germline V gene sequence: CDR1 SEHNR, CDR2 FQNEAQ (reference sequence). The CDR3 DNA follows: TGTGCCAGCAGCTTACTGTCCGAGCAGTACTTC. Translation gives CASSLLSEQYF.

The chain has TRBV10-2 and TRBJ1-5; D is possibly TRBD1 (5 bases). CDR1 WSHSY and CDR2 SAAADI come from the germline V gene. V lost 5 bases to trimming and J lost 4 bases, with 12 bases between them. CDR3 size: 14 residues. The CDR3 coding sequence is TGCGCCAGCAGTCTTCAGGGTAGGAATCAGCCCCAGCATTTT. Residues: CASSLQGRNQPQHF.

This chain uses TRBV6-1 with TRBJ2-7; 8 nucleotides agree with TRBD2. Unmatched junction bases numbered 13, after V lost 2 bases and J lost 7 bases. The CDR3 extends over 16 amino acids. Germline CDR1 is MNHNS and CDR2 is SASEGT. The CDR3 coding sequence is TGTGCCAGCAGTGAATGGGACGGGGGGGCCCTGTGGGAGCAGTACGTC. Protein: CASSEWDGGALWEQYV.

J is TRBJ1-4 and V is TRBV4-2; 9 positions match TRBD1. CDR3 size: 15 residues. The germline V gene encodes CDR1 LGHNA and CDR2 YNFKEQ. J lost 8 bases, V lost 4 bases, and 8 bases had no gene match. The CDR3 spells CASSRGGQGGEKLFF. The CDR3 DNA sequence: TGTGCCAGCAGCCGGGGGGGACAGGGAGGGGAAAAACTGTTTTTT.

The chain uses TRBV9 and TRBJ1-1; a possible D gene is TRBD1 (6 bases). The germline CDR1 and CDR2 sequences are SGDLS and YYNGEE. Trimming removed 4 bases at V and 1 base at J, with 8 bases between. This CDR3 has 13 amino acids. CDR3 sequence (DNA): TGTGCCAGCAGCAAACAGGGGAACACTGAAGCTTTCTTT. As protein: CASSKQGNTEAFF.

This clone was picked up a small number of times. The chain combines TRBV27 with TRBJ1-2; D is unclear. V was clipped by 2 bases and J by 8 bases, with 12 bases between them. CDR3 length: 13 amino acids. Germline assignment: CDR1 MNHEY and CDR2 SMNVEV (reference sequence). The CDR3 region has the DNA TGTGCCAGCAGTTTAAACGGGGATTCAGGCTACACCTTC. Encoded protein: CASSLNGDSGYTF.

The chain links TRBV5-1 to TRBJ1-1; 8 positions match TRBD1. The V and J ends lost 4 bases and 3 bases, in that order; junction bases with no gene match: 2. The CDR3 is 13 amino acids. The germline gives CDR1 SGHRS, CDR2 YFSETQ. CDR3 region: CASSKDRDTEAFF. As DNA, the CDR3 is TGCGCCAGCAGCAAGGACAGGGACACTGAAGCTTTCTTT.

The chain couples TRBV25-1 to TRBJ1-4; 11 bases line up with TRBD1. The germline gives CDR1 MGHDK, CDR2 SYGVNS. J lost 10 bases, V lost 0 bases, and 10 bases had no gene match. This CDR3 contains 17 residues. CDR3 in amino acids: CASSEYRPGTGGGKLFF. CDR3 nucleotide sequence: TGTGCCAGCAGTGAATACCGCCCCGGGACAGGGGGTGGAAAACTGTTTTTT.

The sample holds one count of this clone. V gene TRBV15 combines with J gene TRBJ2-5; no clear D. V lost 0 bases, J lost 2 bases, and 13 bases lay in between. CDR3 length: 16 amino acids. Germline CDR1 LNHNV, CDR2 YYDKDF (reference sequence). The DNA for the CDR3 is TGTGCCACCAGCAGAGATCGCGCGGCTGTACAAGAGACCCAGTACTTC. It encodes CATSRDRAAVQETQYF.

The chain is built from TRBV5-1 and TRBJ1-1; no firm D call. Germline CDR1 is SGHRS and CDR2 is YFSETQ. The CDR3 is 16 residues long. V gave up 1 base and J gave up 0 bases, with 13 bases separating them. The CDR3 DNA follows: TGCGCCAGCAGCTTGTCTATCAACAGAATGAACACTGAAGCTTTCTTT. Translated: CASSLSINRMNTEAFF.

This clone was observed a single time. This rearrangement joins TRBV4-2 to TRBJ1-1; D possibly corresponds to TRBD1 (5 bases). Germline V CDR1 and CDR2: LGHNA, YNFKEQ. With 4 bases removed from V and 4 bases from J, the gap between germline ends came to 10 bases. The CDR3 totals 13 residues. CDR3 region: CASSPPGGTEAFF. The CDR3 DNA reads as TGTGCCAGCAGCCCGCCCGGGGGCACTGAAGCTTTCTTT.

This clone has a handful of counts. This chain connects TRBV18 to TRBJ1-2; 8 bases line up with TRBD1. V gave up 0 bases and J gave up 2 bases; unmatched junction bases: 2. This CDR3 has 15 residues. Germline CDR1 KGHSH, CDR2 LQKENI. CDR3 bases: TGTGCCAGCTCACCACCTCAGGGGGCAAACTATGGCTACACCTTC. Protein product: CASSPPQGANYGYTF. Full variable domain (missing parts from reference TRBV18 and TRBJ1-2): NAGVMQNPRHLVRRRGQEARLRCSPMKGHSHVYWYRQLPEEGLKFMVYLQKENIIDESGMPKERFSAEFPKEGPSILRIQQVVRGDSAAYFCASSPPQGANYGYTFGSGTRLTVV.

CDR3 sequence reads: CASSDGLAGNEQFF. For the CDR3, the DNA is TGCGCCAGCAGCGACGGACTAGCTGGCAATGAGCAGTTCTTC. J is TRBJ2-1 and V is TRBV10-2; the match to TRBD2 covers 8 bases. This CDR3 is built from 14 residues. CDR1 and CDR2 (germline): WSHSY, SAAADI. After removal of 6 bases from V and 6 bases from J, the junction contained 7 bases not matched to a gene.

The V call is TRBV24-1, the J call TRBJ2-1; 10 nucleotides agree with TRBD1. Trimming took 6 bases from V and 13 from J; bases not matched to a gene: 5. The CDR3 covers 12 residues. The germline CDR1 and CDR2 sequences are KGHDR and SFDVKD. In nucleotides, the CDR3 is TGTGCCACCAGTCCGACAGGGGGCTATCAGTTCTTC. Protein: CATSPTGGYQFF.

The chain employs TRBV6-5 and TRBJ2-5, with 8 bases fitting TRBD2. Germline V gene data show CDR1 as MNHEY and CDR2 as SVGAGI. Trimming at V came to 4 bases and at J to 2 bases, leaving 3 bases not matched to a gene. This CDR3 spans 14 amino acids. CDR3 residues: CASSLGLGQETQYF. In nucleotides, the CDR3 is TGTGCCAGCAGTTTGGGACTAGGACAAGAGACCCAGTACTTC.

CDR3 region: CAWSVGFTGSNQPQHF. CDR3 bases: TGTGCCTGGAGTGTGGGGTTTACGGGGAGCAATCAGCCCCAGCATTTT. The chain is built from TRBV30 and TRBJ1-5; D remains ambiguous. Trimming took off 0 bases at V and 1 base at J, with 13 bases between the two ends. Germline CDR1 and CDR2: GTSNPN and SVGIG (reference sequence). This CDR3 is built from 16 residues.

The chain recombines TRBV18 with TRBJ1-1, with a possible D match to TRBD1 (5 bases). The CDR3 totals 14 residues. CDR1 is KGHSH, CDR2 LQKENI, per germline. V lost 6 bases and J 0 bases, leaving 11 bases between the germline ends. The CDR3 loop reads CASSSGLLNTEAFF. The CDR3 nucleotides read TGTGCCAGCTCTTCGGGACTCCTGAACACTGAAGCTTTCTTT.

This chain joins TRBV6-5 and TRBJ1-2; 9 bases map to TRBD1. CDR1 and CDR2 from the germline V gene are MNHEY and SVGAGI. Unmatched junction bases numbered 10, after V lost 0 bases and J lost 8 bases. CDR3 length equals 16 residues. CDR3 in DNA: TGTGCCAGCAGTTACTCGAAGGGACAGGGCTCCTACGGCTACACCTTC. As protein: CASSYSKGQGSYGYTF.

This chain links TRBV18 with TRBJ2-1; D is undetermined. Trimming shortened V by 6 bases and J by 2 bases, and 8 bases separated the two germline ends. The CDR3 contains 13 residues. The germline V gene has CDR1 KGHSH and CDR2 LQKENI. CDR3 DNA: TGTGCCAGCTCCTCTCCAGCCTACAATGAGCAGTTCTTC. This encodes CASSSPAYNEQFF.

The chain combines TRBV15 with TRBJ1-5; maybe TRBD1 (6 bases). The germline V gene has CDR1 LNHNV and CDR2 YYDKDF (reference sequence). The CDR3 covers 15 residues. The germline V and J ends were trimmed by 3 bases and 0 bases, with 9 bases remaining between them. CDR3 region: CATSSGQNSNQPQHF. The CDR3 DNA reads TGTGCCACCAGCAGCGGACAGAATAGCAATCAGCCCCAGCATTTT.